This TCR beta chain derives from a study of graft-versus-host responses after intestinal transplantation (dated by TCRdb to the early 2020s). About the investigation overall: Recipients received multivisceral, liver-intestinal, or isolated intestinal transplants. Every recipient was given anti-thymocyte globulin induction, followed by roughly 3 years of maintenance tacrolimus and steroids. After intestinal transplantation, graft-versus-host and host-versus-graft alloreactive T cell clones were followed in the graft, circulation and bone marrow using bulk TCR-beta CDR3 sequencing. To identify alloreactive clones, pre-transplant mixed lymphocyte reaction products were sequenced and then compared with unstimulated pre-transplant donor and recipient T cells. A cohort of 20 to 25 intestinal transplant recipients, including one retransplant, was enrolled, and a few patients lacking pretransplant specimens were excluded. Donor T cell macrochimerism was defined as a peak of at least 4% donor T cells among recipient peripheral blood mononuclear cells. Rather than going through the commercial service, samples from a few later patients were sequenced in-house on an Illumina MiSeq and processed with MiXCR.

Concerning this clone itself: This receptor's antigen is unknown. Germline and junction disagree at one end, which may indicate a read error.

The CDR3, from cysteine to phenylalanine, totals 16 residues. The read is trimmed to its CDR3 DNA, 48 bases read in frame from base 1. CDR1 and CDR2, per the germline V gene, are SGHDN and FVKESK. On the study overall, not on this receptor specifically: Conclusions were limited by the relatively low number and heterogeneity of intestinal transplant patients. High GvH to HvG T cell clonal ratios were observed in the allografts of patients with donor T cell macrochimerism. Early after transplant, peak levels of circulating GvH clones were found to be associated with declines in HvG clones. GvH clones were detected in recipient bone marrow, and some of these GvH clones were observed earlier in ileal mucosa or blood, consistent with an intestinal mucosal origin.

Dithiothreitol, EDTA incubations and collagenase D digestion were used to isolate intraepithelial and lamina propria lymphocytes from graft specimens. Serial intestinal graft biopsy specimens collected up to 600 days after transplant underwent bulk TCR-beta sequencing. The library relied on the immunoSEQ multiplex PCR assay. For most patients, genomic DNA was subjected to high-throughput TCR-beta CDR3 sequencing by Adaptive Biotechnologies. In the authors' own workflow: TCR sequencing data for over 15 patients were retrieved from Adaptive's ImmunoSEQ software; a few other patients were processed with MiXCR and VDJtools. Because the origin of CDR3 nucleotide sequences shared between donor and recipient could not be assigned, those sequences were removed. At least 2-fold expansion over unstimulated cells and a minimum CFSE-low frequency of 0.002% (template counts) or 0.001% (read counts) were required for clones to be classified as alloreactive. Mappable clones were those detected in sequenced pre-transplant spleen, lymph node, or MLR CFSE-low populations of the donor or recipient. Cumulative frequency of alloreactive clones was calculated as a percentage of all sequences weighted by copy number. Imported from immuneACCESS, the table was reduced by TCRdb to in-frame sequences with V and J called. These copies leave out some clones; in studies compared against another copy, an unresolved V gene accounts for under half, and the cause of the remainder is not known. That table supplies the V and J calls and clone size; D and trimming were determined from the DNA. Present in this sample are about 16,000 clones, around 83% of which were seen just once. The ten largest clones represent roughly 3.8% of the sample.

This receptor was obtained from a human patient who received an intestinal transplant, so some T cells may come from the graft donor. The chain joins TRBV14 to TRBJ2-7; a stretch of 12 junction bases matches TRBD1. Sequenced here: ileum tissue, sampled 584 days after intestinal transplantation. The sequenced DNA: TGTGCCAGCAGCCATGGATCCGGGACAGGGGGCGAAGCCACTAAGTTC. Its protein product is CASSHGSGTGGEATKF.